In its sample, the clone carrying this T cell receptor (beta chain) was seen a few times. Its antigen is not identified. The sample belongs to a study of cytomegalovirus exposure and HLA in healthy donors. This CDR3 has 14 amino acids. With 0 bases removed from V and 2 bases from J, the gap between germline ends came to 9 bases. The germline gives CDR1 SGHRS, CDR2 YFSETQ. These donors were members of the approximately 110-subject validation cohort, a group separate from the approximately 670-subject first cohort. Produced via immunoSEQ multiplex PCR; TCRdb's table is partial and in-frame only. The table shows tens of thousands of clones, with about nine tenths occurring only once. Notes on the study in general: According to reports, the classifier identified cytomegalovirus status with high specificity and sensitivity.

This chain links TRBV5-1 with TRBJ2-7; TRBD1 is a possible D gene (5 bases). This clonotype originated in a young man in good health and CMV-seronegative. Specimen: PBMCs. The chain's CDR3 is CASSLGQSAYEQYF. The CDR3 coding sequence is TGCGCCAGCAGCTTGGGACAGTCAGCCTACGAGCAGTACTTC.